This record concerns one T cell receptor (beta chain) sequence. The sample belongs to a study of blood T cell repertoires in COVID-19. Study background: The samples span acute and convalescent COVID-19 from the United States, Italy and Spain. Nucleic acid was either cDNA or gDNA, and it came from T cells, B-cell-depleted T cells, or PBMCs.

Participants were aged about 18 to 90 years, lived in 24 US areas, and enrolled virtually. This CDR3 is built from 14 residues. Per the germline V gene, CDR1 is MNHEY and CDR2 is SMNVEV (reference sequence). The V gene lost 4 bases and the J gene lost 2 bases, with 11 bases spanning the gap. Original handling: Reference gene primer amplification in the assay estimated nucleated cell counts. Only in-frame clones appear in the TCRdb table, and some are missing; sequencing was by immunoSEQ multiplex PCR. That table is the source of V, J and clone size, and D and trimming were worked out from the DNA. Found here are some 140,000 clones, 84% of them singletons; the top ten hold about 2.4%.

The material sequenced was PBMCs or T cells enriched from blood (not recorded which). The sequence came from a middle-aged man with acute COVID-19. The chain employs TRBV27 and TRBJ2-5; TRBD1 is a possible D gene (5 bases). In DNA form, the CDR3 reads TGTGCCAGCAGTTCTGGACATTTACAAGAGACCCAGTACTTC. Translation gives CASSSGHLQETQYF.